This T cell receptor beta chain comes out of a study of T cells in Graves' hyperthyroidism and ophthalmopathy. Study conclusions and caveats: Most thyroid clonotypes with frequency above 0.001 were detected in blood.

Uncontrolled infection, other autoimmune disease, pregnancy and lactation each barred patients from inclusion. The V gene lost 4 bases and the J gene lost 3 bases, with 6 bases spanning the gap. The CDR3 length is 12 residues. CDR1 is SEHNR, CDR2 FQNEAQ, per germline (reference sequence). This clonotype came up many times. What it binds is not known. Amplified TCR beta CDR3 regions derived from RNA transcripts. HTBI primers were the set used in a first-round RT-PCR of the TCR CDR3. TCRdb called the multiplex PCR reads again in MiXCR, with one record for every CDR3 protein. The table includes 330,000 or so distinct CDR3 sequences, 15% to 20% detected once.

J is TRBJ2-5 and V is TRBV7-9; D unresolved. This clonotype was sampled from a middle-aged woman with Graves' ophthalmopathy. Sequenced input: blood. As DNA, the CDR3 is TGTGCCAGCAGCTACTCAGAAGAGACCCAGTACTTC. Translation gives CASSYSEETQYF.